The 12 T cell receptor beta chains listed next were all sequenced from one sample in a study of response to subunit inactivated influenza vaccine. MiXCR was run by TCRdb on the RT-PCR reads, yielding one entry per CDR3 protein. The data contain fewer than 400,000 distinct CDR3 sequences, just over 20% of them singletons. Source: PBMCs from blood, taken 21 months after vaccination. Source of these receptors: a man in his fifties or sixties who received an inactivated influenza vaccine.

V usage is TRBV6-1 and J usage is TRBJ1-6, with 9 positions matching TRBD1. Germline assignment: CDR1 MNHNS and CDR2 SASEGT. V lost 5 bases, J lost 7 bases, and 3 bases stayed unmatched. The CDR3 runs 14 residues. CDR3 sequence reads: CASSITGGNSPLHF. CDR3 bases: TGTGCCAGCAGTATAACAGGGGGCAATTCACCCCTCCACTTT.

The chain has TRBV11-2 and TRBJ2-1, with 7 positions matching TRBD1. Losses at the gene ends were 1 base for V and 7 bases for J; bases not matched to a gene: 4. The germline CDR1 and CDR2 sequences are SGHAT and FQNNGV. There are 14 residues in the CDR3. CDR3 bases: TGTGCCAGCAGCTTAGTGACAGGGTATAATGAGCAGTTCTTC. Amino acids: CASSLVTGYNEQFF.

J is TRBJ2-1 and V is TRBV7-2; the D is unclear. The CDR3 totals 14 residues. The V end was cut by 5 bases, the J end by 1 base, with 9 bases between. Per the germline V gene, CDR1 is SGHTA and CDR2 is FQGNSA. This CDR3 reads CASSLTPSYNEQFF. In nucleotides, the CDR3 is TGTGCCAGCAGCCTCACCCCGTCCTACAATGAGCAGTTCTTC. Supplemented by reference TRBV7-2 and TRBJ2-1, the full variable domain reads GAGVSQSPSNKVTEKGKDVELRCDPISGHTALYWYRQSLGQGLEFLIYFQGNSAPDKSGLPSDRFSAERTGGSVSTLTIQRTQQEDSAVYLCASSLTPSYNEQFFGPGTRLTVL.

The chain carries TRBV20-1 and TRBJ1-5; TRBD1 aligns across 10 bases. Germline CDR1 is DFQATT and CDR2 is SNEGSKA (reference sequence). J was trimmed by 1 base and V by 1 base; bases with no gene match: 7. The CDR3 runs 17 residues. In DNA form, the CDR3 reads TGCAGTGCTAGAGTCCCGGGACAGGGGATAAGCAATCAGCCCCAGCATTTT. Residues: CSARVPGQGISNQPQHF.

The genes are TRBV19 and TRBJ1-1, with 7 bases identical to TRBD1. Germline-derived CDR1 and CDR2 are LNHDA and SQIVND (reference sequence). This CDR3 spans 13 amino acids. V lost 6 bases to trimming and J lost 3 bases; unmatched junction nucleotides: 4. The CDR3 reads CASRDRRDTEAFF. The DNA for the CDR3 is TGTGCCAGTAGGGACAGGCGGGACACTGAAGCTTTCTTT.

This clonotype occurred a few times. This chain uses TRBV11-1 with TRBJ2-1; D is unclear. The CDR3 extends over 18 amino acids. In germline, CDR1 is SGHAT, CDR2 FQDESV (reference sequence). The V end was cut by 6 bases, the J end by 5 bases, with 26 bases between. This CDR3 reads CASSPRVRAQSADNEQFF. Written as DNA, the CDR3 is TGTGCCAGCAGTCCTCGCGTCCGGGCACAAAGCGCCGACAATGAGCAGTTCTTC. The entire variable domain, with the rest obtained from reference TRBV11-1 and TRBJ2-1, is as follows: EAEVAQSPRYKITEKSQAVAFWCDPISGHATLYWYRQILGQGPELLVQFQDESVVDDSQLPKDRFSAERLKGVDSTLKIQPAELGDSAMYLCASSPRVRAQSADNEQFFGPGTRLTVL.

V usage is TRBV12-3 or TRBV12-4 and J usage is TRBJ2-5, with 8 nucleotides matching TRBD2. The CDR3 runs 15 residues. With V trimmed by 3 bases and J by 4 bases, 7 bases remained unmatched. The DNA of the CDR3 is TGTGCCAGCAGTTTCTTCGGGGGGGGCGGAGAGACCCAGTACTTC. It translates to CASSFFGGGGETQYF.

This clonotype has only a few counts. The chain joins TRBV10-3 to TRBJ1-4; D gene ambiguous. Germline V gene lookup returns CDR1 ENHRY and CDR2 SYGVKD. Trimming left V 2 bases short and J 8 bases short, with 12 bases between. The CDR3 is made up of 14 amino acids. The CDR3 bases are TGTGCCATCAGTGAGCGGCTCGACGGGGAAAAACTGTTTTTT. It yields the protein CAISERLDGEKLFF.

The rearrangement uses TRBV29-1 and TRBJ2-1, with unresolved D. The CDR3 runs 14 residues. Trimming cost V 4 bases and J 1 base, with 11 bases left between them. Germline CDR1 SQVTM, CDR2 ANQGSEA. The CDR3 coding sequence is TGCAGCGTTGTGGTCCCGGGTTCCTACAATGAGCAGTTCTTC. Translation: CSVVVPGSYNEQFF.

This clonotype was seen many times. J is TRBJ1-1 and V is TRBV12-3 or TRBV12-4; D uncertain. The CDR3 spans 12 residues. V lost 8 bases and J 2 bases, leaving 9 bases between the germline ends. This CDR3 is CASSSGNTEAFF. The DNA for the CDR3 is TGTGCCAGCTCTTCAGGTAACACTGAAGCTTTCTTT.

The chain couples TRBV6-2 or TRBV6-3 to TRBJ2-3; D is ambiguous. Germline values: CDR1 MNHEY, CDR2 SVGEGT. Deletions cut 5 bases from V and 3 bases from J, with 18 bases between. This CDR3 is 16 amino acids long. This CDR3 is CASSPEAWLGTDTQYF. DNA of the CDR3: TGTGCCAGCAGTCCCGAGGCGTGGCTCGGGACAGATACGCAGTATTTT.

This clonotype came up many times. The chain combines TRBV12-3 or TRBV12-4 with TRBJ1-2; D unclear. This CDR3 has 13 residues. The germline V and J ends were trimmed by 3 bases and 9 bases, with 14 bases remaining between them. The CDR3 DNA is TGTGCCAGCAGTTTTCGGGTGTCTAGGAGCTACACCTTC. Encoded protein: CASSFRVSRSYTF.